This T cell receptor (beta chain) was profiled in a study of T cell responses to AZD1222 COVID-19 vaccine. The CDR3 contains 15 residues. The V end was cut by 0 bases, the J end by 10 bases, with 16 bases between. Germline lookup yields CDR1 LGHDT and CDR2 YNNKEL (reference sequence). The protocol was immunoSEQ multiplex PCR, while the TCRdb copy is restricted to in-frame clones and leaves out a portion. The sample lists just under 55,000 clones, more than 70% occurring once. The source material was peripheral blood, sampled on day 0 of AZD1222 vaccination. The clonotype comes from an adult in good health. This chain connects TRBV3-1 (or the pseudogene TRBV3-2) to TRBJ2-1, with D tentatively TRBD2 (5 bases). In nucleotides, the CDR3 is TGTGCCAGCAGCCAAGAGGTCCCCTTACTAGGGGAGCAGTTCTTC. Protein: CASSQEVPLLGEQFF.